The clone carrying this T cell receptor beta chain was seen repeatedly, ten times or more. Its antigen is as yet unknown. The source of the sample is a study of regulatory T cells in long-lasting Graves disease. Overall study results and limits: Persistent disease was characterized by preferential usage of TRBV28, TRBJ1-2 and TRBJ2-5. Not thyroid tissue but only peripheral blood was studied. New patients shared around 1,000 public clonotypes, and persistent patients shared more, with fewer than 3,500.

The CDR3 spans 15 residues. Germline assignment: CDR1 MNHNS and CDR2 SASEGT. The V and J ends lost 2 bases and 2 bases respectively, with 12 bases between them. Time point specified: persistent/refractory GD, antithyroid drugs over 5 years with positive TRAb. After RNA was extracted from PBMCs, the TCR library was made from it. From an endocrinology department in Xi'an, China, came the patients. Assembly of TCR beta libraries relied on iRepertoire HTBI primers together with Arm-PCR of CDR3 regions. TCRdb analysed the multiplex PCR reads with MiXCR anew, one entry per CDR3 protein. In the table there are under 450,000 distinct CDR3 sequences, approximately 25% of which are singletons.

This chain connects TRBV6-1 to TRBJ2-5; D is possibly TRBD1 (6 bases). The source is a middle-aged woman with Graves disease. Here the sequenced sample was peripheral blood mononuclear cells (PBMCs), taken when the disease was refractory, from a patient treated with antithyroid drugs. Written as DNA, the CDR3 is TGTGCCAGCAGTGAATCAGGGACATCGCAAGAGACCCAGTACTTC. This encodes CASSESGTSQETQYF.